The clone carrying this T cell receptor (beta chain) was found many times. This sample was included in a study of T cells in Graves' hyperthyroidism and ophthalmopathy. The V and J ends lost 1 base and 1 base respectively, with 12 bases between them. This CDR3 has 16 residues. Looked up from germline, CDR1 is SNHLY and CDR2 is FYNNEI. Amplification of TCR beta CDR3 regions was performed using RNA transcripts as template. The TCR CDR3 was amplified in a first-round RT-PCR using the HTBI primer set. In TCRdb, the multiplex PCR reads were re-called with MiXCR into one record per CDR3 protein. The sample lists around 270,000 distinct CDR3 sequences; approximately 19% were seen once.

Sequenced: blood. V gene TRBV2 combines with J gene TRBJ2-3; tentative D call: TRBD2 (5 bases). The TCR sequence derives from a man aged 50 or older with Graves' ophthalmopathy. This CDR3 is CASSEGRSGRTDTQYF. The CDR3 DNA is TGTGCCAGCAGTGAAGGGAGAAGCGGACGCACAGATACGCAGTATTTT.